The entry that follows covers one TCR beta chain sequence. The assay was immunoSEQ multiplex PCR, and TCRdb's table has in-frame clones only and misses some. The sample records some 80,000 clones, about 89% being singletons. These data originate in a study of T cell changes during pregnancy in multiple sclerosis. Trimming cost V 4 bases and J 3 bases; bases outside gene matches: 4. Per the germline V gene, CDR1 is LNHDA and CDR2 is SQIVND (reference sequence). This CDR3 spans 15 amino acids. This receptor was identified in a female donor in good health, enrolled as a control in a pregnancy study. This rearrangement joins TRBV19 to TRBJ1-3; TRBD1 matches 9 bases. Sequences were derived from peripheral blood, sampled in the first trimester of pregnancy. In nucleotides, the CDR3 is TGTGCCAGTAGTACAACAGGGGGCTATGGAAACACCATATATTTT. Translating it yields CASSTTGGYGNTIYF.